This T cell receptor beta chain originates from a study of T-cell reconstitution after alpha-beta-depleted transplantation in children. CDR1 SGHVS and CDR2 FQNEAQ come from the germline V gene. This CDR3 has 18 amino acids. Trimming removed 5 bases from V and 2 bases from J; junction bases left unmatched: 10. This clonotype was picked up many times. Unique molecular identifiers tagged the TCRbeta library. One entry per CDR3 protein, called by TCRdb with MiXCR from the PCR reads. The profile shows about 72,000 distinct CDR3 sequences, about 6.7% of them singletons. This chain uses TRBV7-8 with TRBJ2-6; 9 bases align to TRBD1. The sequenced sample was PBMCs from the stem cell graft donor, obtained from the stem cell graft. The sequence derives from a human donor who donated a stem cell graft to a child with acute lymphoblastic leukemia. For the CDR3, the DNA is TGTGCCAGCAGCAACCGACAGGGGGTCCCCACTGGGGCCAACGTCCTGACTTTC. It is translated as CASSNRQGVPTGANVLTF.